Sequencing of this T cell receptor beta chain was carried out in a study of CD8+ T cells in alopecia areata. J was trimmed by 12 bases and V by 3 bases; bases with no gene match: 13. The CDR3 covers 13 residues. The V gene's germline CDR1 is GTSNPN and CDR2 SVGIG (reference sequence). Patients with alopecia areata provided lesional scalp punch biopsies as well as peripheral blood. Sorting from PBMCs produced CD4+ and CD8+ T cells. RNA extraction was followed by reverse transcription into cDNA, which acted as the sequencing template. Clones were sequenced by immunoSEQ multiplex PCR, and TCRdb holds only the in-frame ones, with some missing. Among about 110,000 clones listed, 50% to 60% were seen once. Points from the study as a whole: Lesional scalp, especially alopecia totalis/universalis, showed higher clonality than normal scalp.

Details on this clone: Its target is not known.

Sequenced material: NKG2D-low CD8+ T cells sorted from blood. The chain recombines TRBV30 with TRBJ2-7, with 8 bases identical to TRBD1. This clonotype was sampled from a human donor with alopecia areata. CDR3 sequence (DNA): TGTGCCTGGAGGGGGACAGGTGGGCCAGTAGGGTACTTC. This encodes CAWRGTGGPVGYF.